This is a list of T cell receptor beta chains from one sample in a study of cytomegalovirus exposure and HLA in healthy donors. Libraries were prepared by immunoSEQ multiplex PCR; TCRdb keeps only in-frame clonotypes and omits some of them. The repertoire includes about 170,000 clones, 82% of them detected once, and about 1.5% sits in the top ten. The sample was PBMCs. Receptors were obtained from a male donor in good health and CMV-seronegative. CDR3s include the opening cysteine and the closing phenylalanine or tryptophan. Fields, in order: D gene, J gene, clone size, V gene, CDR3 protein, CDR3 DNA. A D gene is named only where the DNA matches it firmly. Not every row has a clone size; where given, it reads once, few, many or a size class.

TRBD2,TRBJ2-7,-,TRBV9,CASSPGGGNSEQYF,TGTGCCAGCAGCCCGGGGGGTGGGAATAGCGAGCAGTACTTC
TRBD1,TRBJ2-7,once,TRBV28,CASSFADRGHYEQYF,TGTGCCAGCAGTTTCGCGGACAGGGGGCACTACGAGCAGTACTTC
TRBD1,TRBJ2-2,-,TRBV7-9,CSASGQGVPGELFF,TGTTCCGCCAGTGGGCAGGGGGTGCCCGGGGAGCTGTTTTTT
TRBD2,TRBJ2-2,-,TRBV7-2,CASSPGAGGTGELFF,TGTGCCAGCAGCCCCGGGGCGGGAGGCACCGGGGAGCTGTTTTTT
TRBD1,TRBJ2-5,-,TRBV18,CASSQTGKALETQYF,TGTGCCAGCTCACAGACAGGGAAGGCACTAGAGACCCAGTACTTC
-,TRBJ2-7,-,TRBV6-4,CASSLSGGPEQYF,TGTGCCAGCAGTCTATCTGGCGGCCCCGAGCAGTACTTC
TRBD1,TRBJ1-1,-,TRBV14,CASSHGTVGVFF,TGTGCCAGCAGCCACGGGACAGTGGGAGTTTTCTTT
TRBD2,TRBJ2-7,-,TRBV10-3,CAISEGTSGGTYEQYF,TGTGCCATCAGTGAGGGTACTAGCGGGGGAACCTACGAGCAGTACTTC
-,TRBJ1-1,-,TRBV18,CASSSSGRNTEAFF,TGTGCCAGCTCCTCCTCAGGCAGGAACACTGAAGCTTTCTTT
TRBD2,TRBJ2-1,-,TRBV9,CASSVPLAGGNEQFF,TGTGCCAGCAGCGTCCCCCTAGCGGGAGGGAATGAGCAGTTCTTC
TRBD2,TRBJ2-3,-,TRBV18,CASSPSGLAGTDTQYF,TGTGCCAGCTCACCGTCGGGACTAGCGGGCACAGATACGCAGTATTTT
TRBD2,TRBJ2-7,-,TRBV7-6,CASSLGAGGPYEQYF,TGTGCCAGCAGCTTAGGAGCGGGAGGGCCATACGAGCAGTACTTC
TRBD1,TRBJ1-5,-,TRBV6-6,CASRQSGTDSNQPQHF,TGTGCCAGCAGACAATCCGGGACAGATAGCAATCAGCCCCAGCATTTT
-,TRBJ2-1,-,TRBV9,CASSVSGSSYNEQFF,TGTGCCAGCAGCGTAAGCGGAAGCTCCTACAATGAGCAGTTCTTC
TRBD2,TRBJ2-5,-,TRBV5-1,CASSSLLAGLEETQYF,TGCGCCAGCAGCTCGCTGCTAGCGGGGCTCGAAGAGACCCAGTACTTC
TRBD1,TRBJ1-2,-,TRBV15,CATSRGDRDLPRNYGYTF,TGTGCCACCAGCAGGGGGGACAGGGATTTGCCTCGCAACTATGGCTACACCTTC
TRBD2,TRBJ2-3,once,TRBV5-4,CASSRTSGGTILGGDTQYF,TGTGCCAGCAGCAGGACTAGCGGGGGCACGATCCTTGGTGGAGATACGCAGTATTTT
TRBD2,TRBJ2-5,-,TRBV9,CASSVASGGVGEQYF,TGTGCCAGCAGCGTAGCTAGCGGGGGGGTCGGGGAGCAGTACTTC
-,TRBJ1-1,-,TRBV6-1,CASSELTARAFF,TGTGCCAGCAGTGAACTAACAGCAAGAGCTTTCTTT